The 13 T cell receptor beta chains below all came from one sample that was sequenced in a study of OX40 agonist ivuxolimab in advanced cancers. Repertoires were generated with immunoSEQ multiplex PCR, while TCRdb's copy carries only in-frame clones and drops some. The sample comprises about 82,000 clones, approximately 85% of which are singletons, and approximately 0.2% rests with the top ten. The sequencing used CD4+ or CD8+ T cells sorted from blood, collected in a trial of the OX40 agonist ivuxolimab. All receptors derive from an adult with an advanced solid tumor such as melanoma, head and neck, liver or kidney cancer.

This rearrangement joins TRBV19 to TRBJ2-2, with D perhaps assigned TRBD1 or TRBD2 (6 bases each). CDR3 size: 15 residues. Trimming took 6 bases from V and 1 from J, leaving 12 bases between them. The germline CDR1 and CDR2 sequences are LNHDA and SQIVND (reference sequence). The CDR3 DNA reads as TGTGCCAGTAGAAACGGGGGCCGGAACACCGGGGAGCTGTTTTTT. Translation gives CASRNGGRNTGELFF.

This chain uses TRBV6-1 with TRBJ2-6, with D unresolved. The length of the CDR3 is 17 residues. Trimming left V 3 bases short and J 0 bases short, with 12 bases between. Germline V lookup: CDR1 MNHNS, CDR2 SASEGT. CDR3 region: CASSEQVIASGANVLTF. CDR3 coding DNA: TGTGCCAGCAGTGAGCAGGTCATTGCCTCTGGGGCCAACGTCCTGACTTTC.

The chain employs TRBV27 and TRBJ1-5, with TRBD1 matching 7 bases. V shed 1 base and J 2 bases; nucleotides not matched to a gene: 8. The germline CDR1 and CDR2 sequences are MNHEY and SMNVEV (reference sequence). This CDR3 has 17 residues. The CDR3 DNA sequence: TGTGCCAGCAGTTTATATACAGGGGTGGGGGGCAATCAGCCCCAGCATTTT. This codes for CASSLYTGVGGNQPQHF.

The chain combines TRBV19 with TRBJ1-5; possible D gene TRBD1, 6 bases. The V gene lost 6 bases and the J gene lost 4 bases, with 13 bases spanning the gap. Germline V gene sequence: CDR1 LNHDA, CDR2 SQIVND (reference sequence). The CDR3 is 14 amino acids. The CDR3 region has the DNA TGTGCCAGTAGACATTACAGGGAAAATCAGCCCCAGCATTTT. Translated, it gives CASRHYRENQPQHF.

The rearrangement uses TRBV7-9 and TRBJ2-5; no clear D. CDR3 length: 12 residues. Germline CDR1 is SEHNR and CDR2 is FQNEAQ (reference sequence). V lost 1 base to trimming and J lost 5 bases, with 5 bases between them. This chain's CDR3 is CASSLGLETQYF. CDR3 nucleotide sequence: TGTGCCAGCAGCTTAGGACTGGAGACCCAGTACTTC.

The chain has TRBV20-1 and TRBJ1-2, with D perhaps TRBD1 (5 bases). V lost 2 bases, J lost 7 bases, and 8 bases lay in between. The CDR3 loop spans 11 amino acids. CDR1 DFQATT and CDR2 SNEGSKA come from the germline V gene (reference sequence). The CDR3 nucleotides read TGCAGTGCTAGACCGGGGGGTGGCTACACCTTC. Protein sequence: CSARPGGGYTF.

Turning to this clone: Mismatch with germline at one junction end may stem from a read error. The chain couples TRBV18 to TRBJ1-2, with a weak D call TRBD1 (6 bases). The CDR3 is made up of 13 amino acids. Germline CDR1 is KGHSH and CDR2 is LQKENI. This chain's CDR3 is CASSPLQGESYTF. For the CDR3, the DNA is TGTGCCAGCTCCCCACTACAGGGTGAAAGCTACACCTTC.

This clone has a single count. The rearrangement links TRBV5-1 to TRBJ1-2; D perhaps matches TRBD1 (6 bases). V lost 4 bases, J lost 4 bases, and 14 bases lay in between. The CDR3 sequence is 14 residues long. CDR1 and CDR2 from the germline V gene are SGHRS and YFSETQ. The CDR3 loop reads CASSARTDSYGYTF. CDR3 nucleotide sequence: TGCGCCAGCAGCGCGCGGACAGACTCCTATGGCTACACCTTC.

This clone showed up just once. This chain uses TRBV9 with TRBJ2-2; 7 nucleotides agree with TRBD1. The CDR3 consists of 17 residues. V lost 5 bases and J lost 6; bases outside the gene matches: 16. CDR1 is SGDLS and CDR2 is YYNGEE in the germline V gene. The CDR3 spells CASSLFITGQNAGELFF. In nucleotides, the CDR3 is TGTGCCAGCAGTCTCTTCATTACGGGACAGAATGCCGGGGAGCTGTTTTTT. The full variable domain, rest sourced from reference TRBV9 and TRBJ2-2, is DSGVTQTPKHLITATGQRVTLRCSPRSGDLSVYWYQQSLDQGLQFLIQYYNGEERAKGNILERFSAQQFPDLHSELNLSSLELGDSALYFCASSLFITGQNAGELFFGEGSRLTVL.

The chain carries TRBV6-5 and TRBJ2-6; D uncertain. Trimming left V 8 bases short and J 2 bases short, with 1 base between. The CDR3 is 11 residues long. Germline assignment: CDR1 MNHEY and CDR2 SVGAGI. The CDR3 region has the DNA TGTGCCAGCGCTGGGGCCAACGTCCTGACTTTC. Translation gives CASAGANVLTF.

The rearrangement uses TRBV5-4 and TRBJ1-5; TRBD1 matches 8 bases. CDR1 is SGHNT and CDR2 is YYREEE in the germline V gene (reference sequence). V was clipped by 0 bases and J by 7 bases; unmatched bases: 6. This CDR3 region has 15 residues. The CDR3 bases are TGTGCCAGCAGCTTGGGGACAGGGTATAACCAGCCCCAGCATTTT. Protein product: CASSLGTGYNQPQHF.

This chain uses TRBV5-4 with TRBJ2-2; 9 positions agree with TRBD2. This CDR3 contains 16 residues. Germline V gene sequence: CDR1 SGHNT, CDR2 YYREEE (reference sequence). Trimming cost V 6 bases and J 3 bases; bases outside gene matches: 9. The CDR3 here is CASTPTAGGDTGELFF. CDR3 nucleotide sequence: TGTGCCAGCACCCCCACAGCGGGAGGAGACACCGGGGAGCTGTTTTTT.

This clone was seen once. Here the CDR3 reads CAISGGTGGGTGELFF. CDR3 bases: TGTGCCATCAGTGGAGGGACAGGGGGCGGCACCGGGGAGCTGTTTTTT. J is TRBJ2-2 and V is TRBV10-3, with TRBD1 matching over 12 bases. The germline V gene has CDR1 ENHRY and CDR2 SYGVKD. The CDR3 covers 16 residues. The junction had 4 bases not matched to a gene; V was cut back by 4 bases and J by 4 bases.